This T cell receptor (beta chain) came from a study of naive CD8 T cells in extremely preterm neonates. Study findings and constraints: Relative to older groups, preterm infants had shorter, less trimmed CDR3s with fewer N additions.

About this clone: Its antigen remains unidentified.

The ends lost 5 bases at V and 4 bases at J; junction bases unmatched: 5. CDR3 length: 15 residues. The germline CDR1 and CDR2 sequences are SGHAT and FQNNGV. TCRdb's copy holds only in-frame clones and misses some; the assay was immunoSEQ multiplex PCR. This table holds 4,000 to 6,000 clones, 97% found once. Deliveries were elective term cesareans at roughly 35-42 weeks, with no labor or membrane rupture. Live Annexin V-negative naive CD3+CD8+CD45RA+CCR7+ T cells were sorted. The origin of this receptor is a newborn in good health. The chain carries TRBV11-2 and TRBJ2-1; TRBD2 matches 10 bases. The sample was naive CD8+ T cells from cord blood. The CDR3 DNA reads TGTGCCAGCAGCCCTGGGACTAGCGTTTACAATGAGCAGTTCTTC. Translated, it gives CASSPGTSVYNEQFF.